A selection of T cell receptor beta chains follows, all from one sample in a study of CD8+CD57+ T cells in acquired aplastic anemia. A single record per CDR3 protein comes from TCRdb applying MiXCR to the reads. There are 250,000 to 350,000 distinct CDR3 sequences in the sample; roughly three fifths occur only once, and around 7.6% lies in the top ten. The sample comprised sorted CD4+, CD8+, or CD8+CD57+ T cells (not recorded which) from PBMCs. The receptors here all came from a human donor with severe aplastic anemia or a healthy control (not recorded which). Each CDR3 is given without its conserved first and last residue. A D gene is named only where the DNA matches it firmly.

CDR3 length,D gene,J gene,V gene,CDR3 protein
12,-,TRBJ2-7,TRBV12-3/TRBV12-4,ASSPVQSTYEQY
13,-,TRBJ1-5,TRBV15,ATSRDQGISQPQH
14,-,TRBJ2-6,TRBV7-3,ASSGGGNSGANVLT
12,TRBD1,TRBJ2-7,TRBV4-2,ASSQDRRLHEQY
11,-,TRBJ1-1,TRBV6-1,ASRRVSQGEAF
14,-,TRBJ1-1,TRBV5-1,ASSLPRGQMNTEAF
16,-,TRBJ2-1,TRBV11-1,ASSLSGSVAAPYNEQF
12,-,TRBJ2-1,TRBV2,ASSDGLRVNEQF
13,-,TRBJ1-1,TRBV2,ASIKRGGMNTEAF
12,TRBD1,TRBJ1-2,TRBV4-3,ASSQDEGAYGYT
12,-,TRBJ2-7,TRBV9,ASSVAPGGYEQY
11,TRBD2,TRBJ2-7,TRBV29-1,SGSAGTTYEQY
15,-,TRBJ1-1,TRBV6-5,ASSYHRAQGRDTEAF
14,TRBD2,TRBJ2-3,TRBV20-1,SARDGSSGISDTQY
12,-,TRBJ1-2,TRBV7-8,ASSQGDRVYGYT
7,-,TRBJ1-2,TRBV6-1,ASGTGYT
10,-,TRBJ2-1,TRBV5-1,ANSFQNNEQF
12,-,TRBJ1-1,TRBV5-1,TSSFDSMNTEAF
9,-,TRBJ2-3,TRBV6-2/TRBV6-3,ASGYRDTQY
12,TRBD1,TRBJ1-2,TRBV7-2,ASSLAGDRGGYT
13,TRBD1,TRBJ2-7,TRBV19,ASSTSGTGSYEQY
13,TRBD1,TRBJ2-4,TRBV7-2,ASSLESTGGNIQY
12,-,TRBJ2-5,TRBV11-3,ASSPRGSQETQY
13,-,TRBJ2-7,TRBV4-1,ASSRGAGSSYEQY
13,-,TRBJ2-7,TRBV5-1,ASRLVGWSSYEQY
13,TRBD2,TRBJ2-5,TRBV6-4,ASSEGSGGQETQY
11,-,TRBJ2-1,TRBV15,ATSRDPANEQF
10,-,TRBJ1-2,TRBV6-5,ASYQNSYGYT
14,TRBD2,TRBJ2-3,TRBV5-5,ASSPGAGGLTDTQY
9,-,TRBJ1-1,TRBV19,ASRRNTEAF
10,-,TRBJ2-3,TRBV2,ASSVGSDTQY
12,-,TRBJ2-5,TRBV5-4,ASSLPKTVETQY
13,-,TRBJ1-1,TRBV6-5,ASSYAGARDTEAF
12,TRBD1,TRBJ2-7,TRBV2,ASSAGTGRYEQY
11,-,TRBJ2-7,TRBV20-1,SASRGSTYEQY
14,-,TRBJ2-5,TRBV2,ASSEAQLAGGETQY
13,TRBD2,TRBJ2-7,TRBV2,ASSLLAGGLNEQY
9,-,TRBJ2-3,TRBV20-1,SPRTRDTQY
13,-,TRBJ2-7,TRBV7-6,ASSVGPAASYEQY
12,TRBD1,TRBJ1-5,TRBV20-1,SASGDRGLQPQH
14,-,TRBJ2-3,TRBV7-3,ASSLIPEFSTDTQY
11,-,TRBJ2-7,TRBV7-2,ASSQNRELEQY